This TCR beta chain was obtained from a study of monozygotic twins with inflammatory bowel disease (dated by TCRdb to the late 2010s). Broadly, across the study: A total of roughly 28 monozygotic twin pairs were included in the full study, comprising nine German pairs (four IBD-concordant, five IBD-discordant) and 19 IBD-discordant Danish pairs. Each individual had, on average, about 151 000 unique TCRalpha sequences and 181 000 unique TCRbeta sequences available for analysis. Within discordant pairs, disease-associated traits were sought mainly by comparing IBD patients with their genetically identical healthy co-twins. Here is what the overall study found, with its caveats: Different T cell subtypes could not be distinguished in the analysis. Fewer clonotypes were shared with other individuals by IBD patients than by healthy twins, most markedly in patients showing signs of disease activity. Differing immunosuppressive treatments among patients may have added background noise and inter-individual variability to the repertoires. Measured by the inverse Simpson index, TCRbeta repertoire diversity was lower in IBD patients than in their healthy co-twins. Concordant and discordant twins showed no difference in repertoire similarity, possibly because of limited statistical power. No single strong signal or clonotype linked to IBD turned up in the results, so the idea that one exists was not supported.

The library was built by means of 5' RACE. Preparation of each TCR library used approximately 3.5 ug of total RNA. For each sample, cDNA was synthesized in eight separate reactions using SMARTScribe reverse transcriptase. During cDNA synthesis, unique molecular identifiers containing a 6-nucleotide sample barcode were introduced by template switching. Two nested PCRs of about 15 and 9 cycles amplified the TCRalpha and TCRbeta cDNA, and bead purification followed each PCR. Before amplification, cDNA was treated with uracil DNA-glycosylase and purified using the QIAquick PCR purification kit. The second PCR was the step at which Illumina TruSeq-compatible adapters and sample-specific barcodes were added. TapeStation and Qubit were used to check library quality and concentration, and 5 ng of each library was pooled. Sequencing of the pooled libraries was done on an Illumina HiSeq2500 single-index Rapid Run using custom sequencing primers and 2 x 100 bp reads. Concerning the study's data processing: MiGEC version 1.2.6 was used for UMI-based consensus assembly, which corrected PCR and sequencing errors. V(D)J alignment, clonotype assembly and CDR3 extraction were performed with MiXCR version 2.1.1. Normalisation of gene usage, clonotype sharing and MAIT/NKT TCR abundance was achieved by analysing the top 1000, 10 000 and 20 000 clonotypes per sample. After downsampling to 27 000 UMIs, diversity was calculated as the inverse Simpson index using the vegan R package. Paired Mann-Whitney U tests on discordant twin pairs were used, with Benjamini-Hochberg multiple-testing correction. TCRdb reprocessed the reads and assigns one entry to each CDR3 protein sequence, leaving out DNA. TCRdb's processing, not the authors' own work, is the source of the V and J calls. The data table for this sample lists about 350,000 distinct CDR3 sequences. Of the sample, approximately 2% is held by the ten largest clones.

From each donor, an approximately 2.4 ml peripheral blood sample was drawn into PAXgene tubes and stored at -80 degrees C. Without T cell sorting, total RNA was isolated from whole blood using the PAXgene blood miRNA kit on an automated QIAcube. Peripheral blood from monozygotic twin pairs, either concordant or discordant for inflammatory bowel disease, underwent deep TCRalpha and TCRbeta repertoire profiling that used unique molecular barcoding. Smoking habits were recorded for all twin pairs, and individuals were classified as current, former or never smokers. CDR1 and CDR2 were assigned from the germline V gene (reference sequence) as DFQATT and SNEGSKA. The CDR3 measures 13 amino acids from cysteine to phenylalanine. No DNA has been recorded. As regards this clonotype: No antigen is known for it.

The sequencing sample was made of blood. The chain was built from TRBV20-1 and TRBJ1-1; TCRdb reports TRBD1, a call that lacks DNA to check it against. The TCR comes from a human donor with ulcerative colitis or Crohn's disease, or a healthy co-twin of an affected twin (not recorded which). The CDR3 here reads CSARTGGYTEAFF.